This T cell receptor (beta chain) was profiled in a study of tumor and adjacent non-tumor tissue in lung cancer. Three rounds of nested PCR, following a modified ARM-PCR protocol, produced the TCRbeta library. TCRdb reprocessed the multiplex PCR reads with MiXCR, giving one entry per CDR3 protein. The table includes 65,000 to 95,000 distinct CDR3 sequences, roughly 80% detected once. Turning to this clonotype: At one boundary the junction diverges from the germline segment, which might be a read error.

The template was RNA from unsorted bulk tissue. The CDR3 runs 15 residues. Germline values: CDR1 LGHNA, CDR2 YSLEER. The sample consisted of lung tumor tissue. This receptor was identified in a woman between 50 and 59 years old with non-small cell lung cancer. The J gene is TRBJ1-2, the V gene TRBV4-3; D unresolved. The CDR3 DNA reads TGCGCCAGCAACCAAGATCGGAATAATATCTATGGCTACACCTTC. Its protein product is CASNQDRNNIYGYTF.